This T cell receptor beta chain was sequenced during a study of T cell responses to AZD1222 COVID-19 vaccine. Whole-study results and caveats: Seropositivity was recorded at baseline in only a handful of AZD1222 recipients. It should be noted that donors were predominantly white British and more often female, and clonal diversity was possibly underestimated. No repertoire was sampled before or during the peak T cell response, only after it.

Using immunoSEQ multiplex PCR, the repertoire was profiled, and TCRdb retains in-frame clones only, with some absent. The sample has around 160,000 clones, 94% seen once; the top ten hold around 0.66%. The CDR3 runs 16 residues. The ends lost 4 bases at V and 3 bases at J; junction bases unmatched: 8. Germline V gene lookup returns CDR1 LGHDT and CDR2 YNNKEL (reference sequence). Points on this clone: Its antigen is not known.

Here the sequenced sample was peripheral blood, taken on day 0 of AZD1222 vaccination. The receptor comes from an adult in good health. The rearrangement joins TRBV3-1 (or the pseudogene TRBV3-2) to TRBJ2-1; TRBD1 matches 8 bases. CDR3 DNA sequence: TGTGCCAGCAGCCGGACAGGGCGAAGTTTCTACAATGAGCAGTTCTTC. Translated: CASSRTGRSFYNEQFF.